Given below is one T cell receptor beta chain in context. The assay was immunoSEQ multiplex PCR, and TCRdb's table has in-frame clones only and misses some. The table lists about 130,000 clones, 89% of them singletons, with roughly 1.4% in the top ten. The data originate from a study of T cell responses to AZD1222 COVID-19 vaccine. Trimming removed 2 bases from V and 5 bases from J, with 13 bases in between. CDR3 length: 14 amino acids. In germline, CDR1 is SGDLS, CDR2 YYNGEE. Material: peripheral blood, obtained on day 0 of AZD1222 vaccination. This clonotype was sampled from an adult in good health. V is TRBV9 and J is TRBJ1-2, with a tentative D call TRBD1 (5 bases). The CDR3 protein is CASSVGRQRYGYTF. CDR3 sequence (DNA): TGTGCCAGCAGCGTCGGGAGACAGAGATATGGCTACACCTTC. The full variable domain, its missing parts supplied by reference TRBV9 and TRBJ1-2, is DSGVTQTPKHLITATGQRVTLRCSPRSGDLSVYWYQQSLDQGLQFLIQYYNGEERAKGNILERFSAQQFPDLHSELNLSSLELGDSALYFCASSVGRQRYGYTFGSGTRLTVV.